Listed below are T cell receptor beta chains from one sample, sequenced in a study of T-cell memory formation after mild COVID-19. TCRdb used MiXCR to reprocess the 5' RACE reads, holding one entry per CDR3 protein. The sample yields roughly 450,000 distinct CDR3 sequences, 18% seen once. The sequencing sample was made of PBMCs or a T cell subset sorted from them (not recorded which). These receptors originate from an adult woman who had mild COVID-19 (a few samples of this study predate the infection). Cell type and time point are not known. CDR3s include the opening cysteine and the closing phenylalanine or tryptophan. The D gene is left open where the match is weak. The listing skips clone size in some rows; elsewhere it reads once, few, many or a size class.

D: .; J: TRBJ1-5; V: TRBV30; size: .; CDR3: CAWNGAGNQPQHF; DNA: TGTGCCTGGAACGGGGCTGGCAATCAGCCCCAGCATTTT
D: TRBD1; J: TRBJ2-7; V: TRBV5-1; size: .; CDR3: CASSSPGQGRDEQYF; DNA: TGCGCCAGCAGCTCCCCGGGACAGGGAAGGGACGAGCAGTACTTC
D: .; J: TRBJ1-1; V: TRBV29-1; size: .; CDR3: CSVEVGTRRTEAFF; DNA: TGCAGCGTCGAAGTTGGGACACGTCGGACTGAAGCTTTCTTT
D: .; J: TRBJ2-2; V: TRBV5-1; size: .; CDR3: CASSSSPTTGELFF; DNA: TGCGCCAGCAGCTCCAGCCCGACCACCGGGGAGCTGTTTTTT
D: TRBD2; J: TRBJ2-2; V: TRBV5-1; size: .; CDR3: CASSHGGSNTGELFF; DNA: TGCGCCAGCAGCCACGGGGGGTCGAACACCGGGGAGCTGTTTTTT
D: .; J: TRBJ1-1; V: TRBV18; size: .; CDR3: CASSPLLMNEGAEAFF; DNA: TGTGCCAGCTCACCCCTCCTAATGAACGAAGGGGCTGAAGCTTTCTTT
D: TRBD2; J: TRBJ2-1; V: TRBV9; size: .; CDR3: CASTSGGLNNEQFF; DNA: TGTGCCAGCACCTCGGGAGGCCTTAACAATGAGCAGTTCTTC
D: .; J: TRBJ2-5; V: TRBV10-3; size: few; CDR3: CAASGLSGETQYF; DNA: TGTGCCGCCTCGGGCCTCAGCGGGGAGACCCAGTACTTC
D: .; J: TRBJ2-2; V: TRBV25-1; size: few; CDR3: CASSGVAEPNTGELFF; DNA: TGTGCCAGCAGTGGGGTAGCGGAACCGAACACCGGGGAGCTGTTTTTT
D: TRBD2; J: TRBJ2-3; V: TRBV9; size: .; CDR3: CASSVAMLAGTDTQYF; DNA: TGTGCCAGCAGCGTAGCCATGCTAGCGGGGACAGATACGCAGTATTTT
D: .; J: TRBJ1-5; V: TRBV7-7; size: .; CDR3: CASSLVRRRPNQPQHF; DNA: TGTGCTAGCAGCTTAGTCCGGAGGAGGCCCAATCAGCCCCAGCATTTT
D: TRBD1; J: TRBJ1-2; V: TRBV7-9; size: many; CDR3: CASSKKGTGGNYGYTF; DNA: TGTGCCAGCAGCAAAAAAGGGACAGGGGGGAACTATGGCTACACCTTC
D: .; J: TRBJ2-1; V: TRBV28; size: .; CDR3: CASSVTRDFRHNEQFF; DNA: TGTGCCAGCAGTGTTACCCGGGACTTCCGACACAATGAGCAGTTCTTC
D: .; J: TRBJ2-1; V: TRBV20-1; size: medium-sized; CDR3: CSPRDSGAVASYNEQFF; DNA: TGCAGTCCAAGGGACTCGGGGGCCGTTGCCTCCTACAATGAGCAGTTCTTC
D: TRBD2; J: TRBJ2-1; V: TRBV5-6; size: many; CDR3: CASSLGLAGSSYNEQFF; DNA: TGCGCCAGCAGCTTGGGATTAGCGGGGAGTTCCTACAATGAGCAGTTCTTC
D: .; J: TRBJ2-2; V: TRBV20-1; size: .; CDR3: CSVKRGVPNTGELFF; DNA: TGCAGTGTCAAGCGCGGAGTCCCGAACACCGGGGAGCTGTTTTTT
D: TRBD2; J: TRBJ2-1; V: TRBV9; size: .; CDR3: CASSVGMGLAGGYNEQFF; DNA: TGTGCCAGCAGCGTAGGAATGGGACTAGCGGGGGGTTACAATGAGCAGTTCTTC
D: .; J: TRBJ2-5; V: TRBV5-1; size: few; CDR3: CASSLGPSGPLETQYF; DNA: TGCGCCAGCAGCTTGGGGCCCTCGGGGCCCTTAGAGACCCAGTACTTC
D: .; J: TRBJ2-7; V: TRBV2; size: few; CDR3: CASSAEGGYEQYF; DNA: TGTGCCAGCAGTGCAGAGGGAGGCTACGAGCAGTACTTC
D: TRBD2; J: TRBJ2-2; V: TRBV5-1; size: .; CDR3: CASSLPSGSLPGELFF; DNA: TGCGCCAGCAGCCTCCCTAGCGGGAGTTTACCCGGGGAGCTGTTTTTT
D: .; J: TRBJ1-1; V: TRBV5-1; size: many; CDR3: CASSFRQDSNTEAFF; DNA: TGCGCCAGCAGCTTCAGACAGGATTCGAACACTGAAGCTTTCTTT
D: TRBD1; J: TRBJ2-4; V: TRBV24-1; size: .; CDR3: CATSDATGSVRYF; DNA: TGTGCCACCAGTGATGCGACAGGGTCGGTAAGGTACTTC
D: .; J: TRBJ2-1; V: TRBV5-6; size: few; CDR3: CASSQISYNEQFF; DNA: TGTGCCAGCAGCCAAATTAGCTACAATGAGCAGTTCTTC
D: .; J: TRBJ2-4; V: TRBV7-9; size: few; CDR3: CASSLPGTVAKNIQYF; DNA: TGTGCCAGCAGCTTACCAGGGACGGTAGCCAAAAACATTCAGTACTTC
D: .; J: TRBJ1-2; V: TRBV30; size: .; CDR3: CAWSEGRRYGYTF; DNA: TGTGCCTGGAGTGAAGGCAGGCGTTATGGCTACACCTTC
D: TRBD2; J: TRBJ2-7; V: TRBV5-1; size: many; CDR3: CASSGPGGAYEQYF; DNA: TGCGCCAGCAGCGGGCCCGGGGGGGCCTACGAGCAGTACTTC
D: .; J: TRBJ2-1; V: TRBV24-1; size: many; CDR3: CATSGPRGPEQFF; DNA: TGTGCCACCAGTGGTCCCAGGGGCCCCGAGCAGTTCTTC
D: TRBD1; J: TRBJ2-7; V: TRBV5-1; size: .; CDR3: CASREQGYEQYF; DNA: TGCGCCAGCAGGGAACAGGGGTACGAGCAGTACTTC
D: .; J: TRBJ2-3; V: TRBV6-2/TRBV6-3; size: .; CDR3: CASSYADRTDTQYF; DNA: TGTGCCAGCAGTTACGCCGACCGCACAGATACGCAGTATTTT
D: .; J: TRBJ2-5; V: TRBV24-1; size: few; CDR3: CATSDLPFEETQYF; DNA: TGTGCCACCAGTGATTTGCCCTTCGAGGAGACCCAGTACTTC
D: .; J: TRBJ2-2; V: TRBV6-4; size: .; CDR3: CASSDSVDYTGELFF; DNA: TGTGCCAGCAGTGACTCCGTCGATTACACCGGGGAGCTGTTTTTT
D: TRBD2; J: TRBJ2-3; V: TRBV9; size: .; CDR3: CASSPRLAGGPRDTQYF; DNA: TGTGCCAGCAGCCCTCGACTAGCGGGGGGGCCAAGAGATACGCAGTATTTT
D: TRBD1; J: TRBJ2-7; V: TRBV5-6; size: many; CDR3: CASSFTGTGYHEQYF; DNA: TGTGCCAGCAGCTTTACCGGGACAGGGTACCACGAGCAGTACTTC
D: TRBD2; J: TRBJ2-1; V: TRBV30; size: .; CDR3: CAWSVRATSGGGAYNEQFF; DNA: TGTGCCTGGAGTGTACGGGCGACTAGCGGGGGGGGCGCCTACAATGAGCAGTTCTTC
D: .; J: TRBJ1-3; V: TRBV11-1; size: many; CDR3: CASSPRTELRGAGNTIYF; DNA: TGTGCCAGCAGCCCACGGACCGAACTCAGGGGAGCTGGAAACACCATATATTTT
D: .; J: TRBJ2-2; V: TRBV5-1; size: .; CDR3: CASHAGGPGELFF; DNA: TGCGCCAGCCACGCCGGGGGACCCGGGGAGCTGTTTTTT
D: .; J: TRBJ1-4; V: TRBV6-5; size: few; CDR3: CASSYTTNEKLFF; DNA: TGTGCCAGCAGTTACACAACTAATGAAAAACTGTTTTTT
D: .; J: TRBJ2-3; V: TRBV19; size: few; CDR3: CASKAGGDTDTQYF; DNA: TGTGCCAGTAAAGCAGGGGGGGACACAGATACGCAGTATTTT
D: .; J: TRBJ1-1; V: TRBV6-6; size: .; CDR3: CASSGASRVTEAFF; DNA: TGTGCCAGCAGCGGGGCATCTAGGGTCACTGAAGCTTTCTTT
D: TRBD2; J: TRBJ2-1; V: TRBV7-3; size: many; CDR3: CASSRIAGALIEQFF; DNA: TGTGCCAGCAGCCGTATAGCGGGAGCCTTGATTGAGCAGTTCTTC
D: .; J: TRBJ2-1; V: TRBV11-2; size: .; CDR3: CASSPDPGSDEQFF; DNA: TGTGCCAGCAGCCCCGATCCCGGGAGCGATGAGCAGTTCTTC
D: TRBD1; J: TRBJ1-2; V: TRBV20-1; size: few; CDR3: CSAHRGYGYTF; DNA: TGCAGTGCTCACAGGGGTTATGGCTACACCTTC
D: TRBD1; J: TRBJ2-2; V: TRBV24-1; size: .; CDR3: CATSDLRGGLNTGELFF; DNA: TGTGCCACCAGTGATTTAAGAGGGGGCCTGAACACCGGGGAGCTGTTTTTT
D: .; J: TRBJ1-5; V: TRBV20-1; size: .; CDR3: CSAKQGGQPQHF; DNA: TGCAGTGCAAAACAGGGCGGTCAGCCCCAGCATTTT
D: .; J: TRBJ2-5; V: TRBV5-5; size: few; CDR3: CASSLQDPRGTQYF; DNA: TGTGCCAGCAGCCTTCAAGACCCACGTGGAACCCAGTACTTC
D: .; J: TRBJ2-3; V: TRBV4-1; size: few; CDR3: CASSQRESGDSTDTQYF; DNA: TGCGCCAGCAGCCAGAGAGAGTCCGGGGATAGCACAGATACGCAGTATTTT
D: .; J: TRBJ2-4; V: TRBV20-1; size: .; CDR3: CSARPIAKNIQYF; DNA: TGCAGTGCTCGACCGATAGCCAAAAACATTCAGTACTTC
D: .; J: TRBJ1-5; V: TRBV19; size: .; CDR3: CASSIRGRGSNQHQHF; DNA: TGTGCCAGTAGTATCAGGGGCAGGGGAAGCAATCAGCACCAGCATTTT
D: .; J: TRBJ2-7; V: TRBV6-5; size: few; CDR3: CASSDPGNPYEQYF; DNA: TGTGCCAGCAGTGACCCCGGGAACCCCTACGAGCAGTACTTC
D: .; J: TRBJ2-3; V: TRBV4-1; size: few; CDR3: CASSQDVPEDGTDTQYF; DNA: TGCGCCAGCAGCCAAGATGTTCCCGAGGATGGCACAGATACGCAGTATTTT
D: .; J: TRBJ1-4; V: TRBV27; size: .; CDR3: CASKWSRRGSEKLFF; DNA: TGTGCCAGCAAGTGGAGCCGTCGGGGTAGTGAAAAACTGTTTTTT
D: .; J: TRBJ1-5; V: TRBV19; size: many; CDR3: CASSINHNQPQHF; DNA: TGTGCCAGTAGTATAAACCATAATCAGCCCCAGCATTTT
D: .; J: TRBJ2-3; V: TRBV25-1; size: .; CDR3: CASSVRDRDDGTQYF; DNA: TGTGCCAGCAGTGTACGGGACCGGGACGACGGTACGCAGTATTTT
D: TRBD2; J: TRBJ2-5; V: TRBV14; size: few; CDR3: CASSRRTRFETQYF; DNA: TGTGCCAGCAGCCGCCGGACTAGATTCGAGACCCAGTACTTC
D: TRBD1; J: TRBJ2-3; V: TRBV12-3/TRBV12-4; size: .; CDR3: CASSILGQGPDTQYF; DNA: TGTGCCAGCAGCATATTGGGACAGGGCCCAGATACGCAGTATTTT
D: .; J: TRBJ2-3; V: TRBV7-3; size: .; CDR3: CASSFTGTNTQYF; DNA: TGTGCCAGCAGCTTCACGGGGACCAATACGCAGTATTTT
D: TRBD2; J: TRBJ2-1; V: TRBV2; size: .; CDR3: CASSDVTSGTNEQFF; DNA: TGTGCCAGCAGTGATGTGACTAGCGGGACCAATGAGCAGTTCTTC
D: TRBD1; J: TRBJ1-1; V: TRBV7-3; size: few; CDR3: CASSLNPTGGRGEAFF; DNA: TGTGCCAGCAGCTTAAACCCCACAGGGGGTAGGGGTGAAGCTTTCTTT